The 6 T cell receptor beta chains presented below share a single source sample, sequenced in a study of T-cell reconstitution after alpha-beta-depleted transplantation in children. Unique molecular identifiers were incorporated during preparation of the TCRbeta library. TCRdb reanalysed the PCR reads using MiXCR and keeps one entry per CDR3 protein. The data hold around 200,000 distinct CDR3 sequences, with around 9.2% observed a single time. Here the sequenced sample was PBMCs, mostly from graft donor cells, taken 360 days after TCRalphabeta/CD19-depleted stem cell transplant. The receptor source for this set is a male patient between 2 and 15 years old who had a stem cell transplant for acute myeloid leukemia, so the T cells may come from the graft donor.

This clonotype was counted between two and nine times. V and J are TRBV6-2 or TRBV6-3 and TRBJ2-1; D may be TRBD1 or TRBD2 (6 bases each). V was clipped by 2 bases and J by 0 bases, with 11 bases between them. The CDR3 spans 16 residues. CDR1 MNHEY and CDR2 SVGEGT come from the germline V gene. CDR3 nucleotides: TGTGCCAGCAGTTACGACGAGGGGGGCTCCTACAATGAGCAGTTCTTC. It codes for CASSYDEGGSYNEQFF.

The V and J genes are TRBV6-1 and TRBJ1-1; D is undetermined. Germline CDR1 and CDR2: MNHNS and SASEGT. Trimming cost V 5 bases and J 8 bases, with 9 bases left between them. The CDR3 contains 11 residues. The CDR3 coding sequence is TGTGCCAGCAGTAAATTTGGGGAAGCTTTCTTT. Translating it yields CASSKFGEAFF.

This clonotype appeared many times. V is TRBV29-1 and J is TRBJ2-3; D gene uncertain. CDR1 is SQVTM, CDR2 ANQGSEA, per germline. The V and J ends lost 4 bases and 2 bases respectively, with 19 bases between them. This CDR3 is built from 16 residues. CDR3 nucleotide sequence: TGCAGCGTTGCCCCTACTCGGGCCCCCTCCACAGATACGCAGTATTTT. Translation gives CSVAPTRAPSTDTQYF.

This clonotype was counted a few times. The chain joins TRBV5-1 to TRBJ2-5; 7 positions match TRBD1. The germline V gene has CDR1 SGHRS and CDR2 YFSETQ. Losses at the gene ends were 5 bases for V and 5 bases for J; bases not matched to a gene: 6. The CDR3 is 13 amino acids. This CDR3 is CASRPTGVETQYF. Written as DNA, the CDR3 is TGCGCCAGCAGGCCAACAGGGGTCGAGACCCAGTACTTC.

Many counts were recorded for this clonotype. The V call is TRBV12-3 or TRBV12-4, the J call TRBJ2-1; 7 nucleotides match TRBD2. The CDR3 sequence is 14 residues long. The junction had 4 bases not matched to a gene; V was cut back by 3 bases and J by 5 bases. CDR3 nucleotides: TGTGCCAGCAGTTTTAGGGCGGGGGACAATGAGCAGTTCTTC. Amino acid sequence: CASSFRAGDNEQFF.

This clonotype was found many times. This chain uses TRBV7-9 with TRBJ1-6; D perhaps matches TRBD1 (5 bases). CDR1 and CDR2 from the germline V gene are SEHNR and FQNEAQ (reference sequence). The CDR3 contains 18 residues. Between the trimmed V and J ends, which lost 5 bases and 8 bases, there was a span of 25 bases. CDR3 region: CASSTPARQPSIDSPLHF. The CDR3 DNA reads TGTGCCAGCAGCACGCCCGCTAGACAGCCATCGATCGATTCACCCCTCCACTTT.